Listed here is a single TCR beta chain. This clone occurred once. Its antigen specificity is not known. Per-base qualities were not stored, and no clone one base away is much larger. This sample is part of a study of CD8+ T cells in alopecia areata listed by TCRdb under 2018. Background for the entire study: Treated patients were enrolled in an open-label pilot trial of oral tofacitinib at 5 to 10 mg twice daily for moderate-to-severe alopecia areata. Tofacitinib was administered for 6 to 18 months, and 6 months of follow-up off drug were then conducted to assess delayed response and recurrence. The study used high-throughput TCRbeta sequencing to examine T cell clonal expansion in alopecia areata, in both the C3H/HeJ mouse model and human patients. Scalp tissue and sorted CD4+ and CD8+ peripheral blood T cells from patchy and totalis/universalis alopecia areata patients and from healthy controls were covered by human TCRbeta sequencing. Biopsies were taken from tofacitinib-treated patients at baseline and again at 4 and 24 weeks into treatment, and several of those patients also had a later scalp biopsy. Clonality in the scalp was compared among normal scalp (n=4), patchy alopecia areata scalp (n=8), and alopecia totalis/universalis scalp (n=8). RNA came from the PAXgene miRNA kit for fixed scalp, the miRNeasy kit for PBMCs, and the RNeasy kit for mouse skin. TCRbeta CDR3 regions were amplified by immunoSEQ multiplex PCR using 35 Vbeta forward and 13 Jbeta reverse primers.

CDR1 SQVTM and CDR2 ANQGSEA are derived from the germline V gene. V is trimmed back by 2 bases and J by 10 bases, and the junction contains 11 bases that no gene match accounts for. The CDR3 contains 15 residues, cysteine and phenylalanine counted. CDR3 DNA is the only sequence kept; it has 45 bases, read in frame from the first base. What this sample's time point label stands for: baseline before oral tofacitinib. From alopecia areata patients, peripheral blood was collected along with lesional scalp punch biopsies. PBMCs were isolated by density centrifugation and stained for CD3, CD4 and CD8, after which CD4+ and CD8+ T cells were sorted on a FACSAria. The method behind the library was the immunoSEQ multiplex PCR assay. For TCR sequencing, RNA was extracted from every sample and reverse transcribed into cDNA to serve as template. First-strand cDNA was synthesized with SuperScript III using a 2:1 mix of oligo-dT and random hexamers. Amplification bias was assessed with a synthetic immune receptor repertoire, and residual bias was removed computationally. Turning to the authors' computational methods: Raw reads were preprocessed to remove errors, and CDR3 was defined by IMGT conventions from the conserved cysteine to phenylalanine. To get clonality, Shannon entropy was normalized by log2 of the number of productive unique TCRs and the result was subtracted from 1. Whether scalp clones were CD4 or CD8 was inferred by matching scalp TCRbeta sequences against CD4 and CD8 repertoires sorted from blood. Here the immuneACCESS table is served through TCRdb, limited to in-frame sequences with V and J called. Missing clones are a known gap in these copies; in checked studies unresolved V genes cover under half, and the rest lacks a known reason. That table supplies the V and J calls and clone size; D and trimming were determined from the DNA. Present in this sample are 130,000 to 150,000 clones, about 90% of which were seen just once. The ten largest clones represent about 14% of the sample.

The paper as a whole reports these results and caveats: TCR sequences shared between patients were less clear than in mice, possibly partly because of HLA diversity in the patient population. Compared with normal scalp, lesional scalp had higher clonality and more expanded CD8+ clones, particularly in alopecia totalis/universalis, a pattern that suggests antigenic drive. Unlike mouse skin, which is dominated by gammadelta T cells, normal human skin has resident alphabeta T cells that are also sequenced, and this complicates analysis of the scalp TCR repertoire.

The receptor's source is a human donor with alopecia areata. Recombination joined TRBV29-1 with TRBJ2-1; TRBD2 matches 10 bases in the middle. Material: CD8+ T cells sorted from blood, obtained at week 0. The CDR3 region reads CSVEWASGSREEQFF. The DNA is TGCAGCGTTGAATGGGCTAGCGGGAGTCGGGAAGAGCAGTTCTTC.